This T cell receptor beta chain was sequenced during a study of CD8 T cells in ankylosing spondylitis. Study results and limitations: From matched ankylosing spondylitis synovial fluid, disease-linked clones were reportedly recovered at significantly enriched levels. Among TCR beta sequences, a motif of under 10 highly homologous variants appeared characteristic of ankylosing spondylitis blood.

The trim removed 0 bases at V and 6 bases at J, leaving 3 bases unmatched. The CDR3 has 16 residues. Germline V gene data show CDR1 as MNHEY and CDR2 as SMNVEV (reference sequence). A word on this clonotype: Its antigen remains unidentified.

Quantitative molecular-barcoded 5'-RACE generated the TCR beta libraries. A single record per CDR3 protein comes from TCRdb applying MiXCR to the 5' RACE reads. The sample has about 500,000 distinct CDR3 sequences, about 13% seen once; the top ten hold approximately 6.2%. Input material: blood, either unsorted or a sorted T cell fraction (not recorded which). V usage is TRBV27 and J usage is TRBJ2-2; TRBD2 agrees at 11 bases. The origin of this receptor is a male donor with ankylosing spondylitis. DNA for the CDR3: TGTGCCAGCAGTTTATCACTAGCGGGAGACGCCGGGGAGCTGTTTTTT. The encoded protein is CASSLSLAGDAGELFF.